This entry lists 14 T cell receptor beta chains sequenced from one sample in a study of blood T cell repertoires in COVID-19. Profiling relied on immunoSEQ multiplex PCR, and the TCRdb table lists in-frame clones only, not all of them. The sample gives about 140,000 clones, more than 85% of which show up once; 5.4% is in the top ten. The sequencing input was peripheral blood. Receptors originate from a human donor in a cohort sampled during active COVID-19.

The chain employs TRBV28 and TRBJ1-2; no firm D call. V lost 10 bases to trimming and J lost 0 bases, with 3 bases between them. The CDR3 runs 10 residues. Germline V CDR1 and CDR2: MDHEN, SYDVKM. The CDR3: CATSNYGYTF. In DNA, the CDR3 is TGTGCCACCTCTAACTATGGCTACACCTTC.

V and J are TRBV7-9 and TRBJ1-2, with 7 bases fitting TRBD1. V trimming: 0 bases; J trimming: 2 bases; junction bases outside the gene matches: 3. Germline CDR1 and CDR2: SEHNR and FQNEAQ (reference sequence). The CDR3 spans 15 residues. CDR3 nucleotides: TGTGCCAGCAGCTTAGCCGCAGGGGGGAACTATGGCTACACCTTC. Amino acids: CASSLAAGGNYGYTF.

The gene calls are TRBV4-1 and TRBJ1-1, with TRBD1 as a possible D gene (6 bases). This CDR3 has 16 residues. CDR1 and CDR2 from the germline V gene are MGHRA and YSYEKL. V lost 0 bases, J lost 3 bases, and 14 bases lay in between. CDR3: CASSQEHGGPHTEAFF. The DNA for the CDR3 is TGCGCCAGCAGCCAAGAGCATGGGGGCCCGCACACTGAAGCTTTCTTT.

This chain joins TRBV4-1 and TRBJ1-1; 7 bases line up with TRBD1. Trimming at V came to 0 bases and at J to 10 bases, leaving 8 bases not matched to a gene. The CDR3 runs 14 residues. The germline V gene has CDR1 MGHRA and CDR2 YSYEKL. The CDR3 reads CASSQDGHYRGAFF. CDR3 in DNA: TGCGCCAGCAGCCAAGATGGCCACTACAGGGGAGCTTTCTTT.

The chain joins TRBV29-1 to TRBJ1-2; a weak D match, TRBD1 (6 bases). Germline V gene sequence: CDR1 SQVTM, CDR2 ANQGSEA. The CDR3 has 10 residues. With 6 bases removed from V and 6 bases from J, the gap between germline ends came to 8 bases. In DNA form, the CDR3 reads TGCAGCGTACAGGGAAATGGCTACACCTTC. It yields the protein CSVQGNGYTF.

As DNA, the CDR3 is TGTGCCAGCAGTGACAGGGTTCACTATGGCTACACCTTC. As protein: CASSDRVHYGYTF. The V call is TRBV6-1, the J call TRBJ1-2; the D gene is possibly TRBD1 (5 bases). Germline V lookup: CDR1 MNHNS, CDR2 SASEGT. The CDR3 contains 13 residues. V lost 3 bases to trimming and J lost 3 bases, with 8 bases between them.

The rearrangement joins TRBV5-4 to TRBJ2-2; possible D gene TRBD1, 6 bases. Per the germline V gene, CDR1 is SGHNT and CDR2 is YYREEE (reference sequence). The V gene lost 4 bases and the J gene lost 10 bases, with 11 bases spanning the gap. The CDR3 contains 12 residues. CDR3 residues: CASSRGHPELFF. The CDR3 coding sequence is TGTGCCAGCAGCCGGGGACATCCGGAGCTGTTTTTT.

This chain connects TRBV7-8 to TRBJ2-2; 10 bases match TRBD1. CDR1 is SGHVS, CDR2 FQNEAQ, per germline. J lost 6 bases, V lost 5 bases, and 9 bases had no gene match. The CDR3 is 16 residues long. For the CDR3, the DNA is TGTGCCAGCAGCGCCTCGGGACAGGGGTTAGCCGGGGAGCTGTTTTTT. Protein sequence: CASSASGQGLAGELFF.

This clone was found a few times. This rearrangement joins TRBV19 to TRBJ2-1; D remains unclear. V was trimmed by 0 bases and J by 2 bases, leaving 8 bases between them. The CDR3 has 15 amino acids. Per the germline V gene, CDR1 is LNHDA and CDR2 is SQIVND (reference sequence). DNA for the CDR3: TGTGCCAGTAGTATAGACCCCAGCGCCTACAATGAGCAGTTCTTC. Translating it yields CASSIDPSAYNEQFF. Based on the CDR3 plus reference TRBV19 and TRBJ2-1, the full variable domain is DGGITQSPKYLFRKEGQNVTLSCEQNLNHDAMYWYRQDPGQGLRLIYYSQIVNDFQKGDIAEGYSVSREKKESFPLTVTSAQKNPTAFYLCASSIDPSAYNEQFFGPGTRLTVL.

The chain couples TRBV9 to TRBJ2-3; tentative D call: TRBD2 (5 bases). Germline CDR1 reads SGDLS; CDR2 reads YYNGEE. V was shortened by 4 bases and J by 6 bases, with 18 bases between the two germline ends. The CDR3 is 15 residues long. This chain's CDR3 is CASSPRVLTGDTQYF. Here the CDR3 DNA reads TGTGCCAGCAGCCCCCGGGTCCTGACGGGGGATACGCAGTATTTT.

The V call is TRBV30, the J call TRBJ2-5; D gene uncertain. The germline V gene encodes CDR1 GTSNPN and CDR2 SVGIG (reference sequence). V dropped 0 bases and J dropped 5 bases, with 7 bases sitting between them. The CDR3 is 12 residues long. The CDR3 loop is CAWSVLRETQYF. The CDR3 DNA reads as TGTGCCTGGAGTGTACTCCGGGAGACCCAGTACTTC. The full variable domain, in which reference TRBV30 and TRBJ2-5 provide the parts outside the CDR3, is SQTIHQWPATLVQPVGSPLSLECTVEGTSNPNLYWYRQAAGRGLQLLFYSVGIGQISSEVPQNLSASRPQDRQFILSSKKLLLSDSGFYLCAWSVLRETQYFGPGTRLLVL.

This chain links TRBV28 with TRBJ2-5; a possible D gene is TRBD2 (5 bases). This CDR3 is built from 15 residues. V was shortened by 6 bases and J by 5 bases, with 19 bases between the two germline ends. The germline gives CDR1 MDHEN, CDR2 SYDVKM. The CDR3 DNA is TGTGCCAGCAGCCAAGACCGCCGGGGATGGGAGACCCAGTACTTC. Residues: CASSQDRRGWETQYF. Variable domain in full (rest from reference TRBV28 and TRBJ2-5): DVKVTQSSRYLVKRTGEKVFLECVQDMDHENMFWYRQDPGLGLRLIYFSYDVKMKEKGDIPEGYSVSREKKERFSLILESASTNQTSMYLCASSQDRRGWETQYFGPGTRLLVL.

The rearrangement uses TRBV13 and TRBJ2-3, with 7 positions matching TRBD2. Trimming at V came to 5 bases and at J to 4 bases, leaving 6 bases not matched to a gene. The V gene's germline CDR1 is PRHDT and CDR2 FYEKMQ (reference sequence). The CDR3 totals 14 residues. This CDR3 reads CASSLTRGADTQYF. CDR3 nucleotide sequence: TGTGCCAGCAGCCTCACACGGGGGGCAGATACGCAGTATTTT.

This clone was counted once. J is TRBJ2-7 and V is TRBV19, with 10 bases lining up with TRBD1. The CDR3 consists of 14 residues. Trimming cost V 8 bases and J 5 bases; bases outside gene matches: 9. Germline CDR1 and CDR2: LNHDA and SQIVND (reference sequence). The CDR3 sequence is CASSRQGARHEQYF. The DNA for the CDR3 is TGTGCCAGTTCTCGACAGGGGGCGCGACACGAGCAGTACTTC.